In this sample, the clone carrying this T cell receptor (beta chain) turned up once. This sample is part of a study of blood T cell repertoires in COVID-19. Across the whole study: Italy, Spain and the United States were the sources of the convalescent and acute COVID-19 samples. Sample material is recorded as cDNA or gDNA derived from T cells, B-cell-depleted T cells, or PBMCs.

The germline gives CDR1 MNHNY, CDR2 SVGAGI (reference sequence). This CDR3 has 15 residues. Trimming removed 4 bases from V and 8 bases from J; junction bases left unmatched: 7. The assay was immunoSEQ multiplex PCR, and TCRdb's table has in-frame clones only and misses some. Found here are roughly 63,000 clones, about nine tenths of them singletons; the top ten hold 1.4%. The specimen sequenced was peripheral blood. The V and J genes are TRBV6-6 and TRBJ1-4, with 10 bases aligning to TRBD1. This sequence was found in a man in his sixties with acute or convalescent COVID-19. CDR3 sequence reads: CASSSIGQGGEKLFF. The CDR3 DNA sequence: TGTGCCAGCAGTTCTATTGGACAGGGGGGAGAAAAACTGTTTTTT.